The 32 T cell receptor beta chains presented below share a single source sample, sequenced in a study of breast tumors, draining lymph nodes, adjacent tissues. TCRdb re-called the multiplex PCR reads through MiXCR, storing one row per CDR3 protein. The sample includes some 52,000 distinct CDR3 sequences, 35% to 50% of them seen just once. Source material: breast tumor tissue. These receptors all stem from a female donor with breast cancer. Some clones in this sample may be carry-over from other donors' samples.

This clonotype appeared a few times. The V gene is TRBV5-5, the J gene TRBJ2-4; D ambiguous. V was cut by 2 bases and J by 4 bases, with 16 bases left in between. Germline-derived CDR1 and CDR2 are SGHKS and YYEKEE (reference sequence). This CDR3 is built from 16 residues. The CDR3 nucleotides are TGTGCCAGCAGCTTCTTGGCCGGTACGGCAAAAAACATTCAGTACTTC. Its translation: CASSFLAGTAKNIQYF. Drawing the rest from reference TRBV5-5 and TRBJ2-4, the complete variable domain is DAGVTQSPTHLIKTRGQQVTLRCSPISGHKSVSWYQQVLGQGPQFIFQYYEKEERGRGNFPDRFSARQFPNYSSELNVNALLLGDSALYLCASSFLAGTAKNIQYFGAGTRLSVL.

This clonotype was seen at least ten times. The CDR3 here is CASSQDIASLDTQYF. In nucleotides, the CDR3 is TGCGCCAGCAGCCAAGATATCGCTAGCCTAGATACGCAGTATTTT. The chain recombines TRBV4-3 with TRBJ2-3, with a possible D match to TRBD2 (5 bases). In germline, CDR1 is LGHNA, CDR2 YSLEER. V was shortened by 0 bases and J by 5 bases, with 12 bases between the two germline ends. This CDR3 is 15 amino acids long.

This clonotype has a count of ten or more. The chain links TRBV28 to TRBJ2-7, with D maybe TRBD1 (6 bases). This CDR3 comprises 12 residues. The V gene's germline CDR1 is MDHEN and CDR2 SYDVKM. Trimming took off 6 bases at V and 5 bases at J, with 11 bases between the two ends. For the CDR3, the DNA is TGTGCCAGCAGGCAGAACAGGGACGAGCAGTACTTC. Its protein is CASRQNRDEQYF.

This clonotype has more than one count but fewer than ten. The rearrangement joins TRBV29-1 to TRBJ1-5; maybe TRBD1 (6 bases). Trimming removed 5 bases at V and 5 bases at J, with 19 bases between. Germline CDR1 is SQVTM and CDR2 is ANQGSEA. CDR3 length equals 15 residues. CDR3: CSVSSEQGPDQPQHF. CDR3 nucleotides: TGCAGCGTTTCTAGCGAGCAGGGGCCTGATCAGCCCCAGCATTTT.

The J gene is TRBJ1-5, the V gene TRBV6-1; no definite D call. Trimming shortened V by 4 bases and J by 1 base, and 11 bases separated the two germline ends. The germline gives CDR1 MNHNS, CDR2 SASEGT. The CDR3 runs 15 residues. In DNA, the CDR3 is TGTGCCAGCAGTGGTCCGAACAGAAGCAATCAGCCCCAGCATTTT. Its protein is CASSGPNRSNQPQHF.

Remarks on this clonotype: This may be a read error, as it is one base from a much larger clone. The chain couples TRBV18 to TRBJ2-5, with a weak D call TRBD1 (6 bases). This CDR3 contains 15 residues. Germline CDR1 KGHSH, CDR2 LQKENI. This chain's CDR3 is CASSPGAGNQATQYF. The CDR3 coding sequence is TGTGCCAGCTCCCCAGGGGCAGGCAACCAAGCGACCCAGTACTTC.

The V and J genes are TRBV7-6 and TRBJ1-4; TRBD1 matches at 7 bases. The junction had 11 bases not matched to a gene; V was cut back by 7 bases and J by 0 bases. Germline CDR1 SGHVS, CDR2 FNYEAQ. The CDR3 covers 17 residues. The CDR3 DNA reads as TGTGCCAGCATCCTCGAGGGGGCGGGGGCAACTAATGAAAAACTGTTTTTT. Protein product: CASILEGAGATNEKLFF.

This clonotype has ten or more counts. The V call is TRBV6-6, the J call TRBJ2-2; 7 bases agree with TRBD2. V dropped 5 bases and J dropped 3; count of bases not matched to a gene: 9. The CDR3 runs 16 residues. Per germline, CDR1 MNHNY and CDR2 SVGAGI (reference sequence). CDR3 nucleotide sequence: TGTGCCAGCAGTCACCCGGCAGGGAGGGACACCGGGGAGCTGTTTTTT. Its translation is CASSHPAGRDTGELFF.

This clonotype has at least ten counts. V usage is TRBV10-1 and J usage is TRBJ2-7; weak D call: TRBD1 (6 bases). The CDR3 sequence is 15 residues long. V lost 6 bases and J lost 2, with 17 bases in between. Germline-derived CDR1 and CDR2 are WNHNN and SYGVQD (reference sequence). The DNA for the CDR3 is TGCGCCAGCAGCCCGATCGGTACAGGGACCTACGAGCAGTACTTC. The encoded protein is CASSPIGTGTYEQYF.

V gene TRBV10-3 combines with J gene TRBJ2-1, with TRBD2 matching 7 bases. Per germline, CDR1 ENHRY and CDR2 SYGVKD. Trimming removed 0 bases from V and 3 bases from J; junction bases left unmatched: 2. The CDR3 totals 15 residues. The CDR3 sequence is CAISESGGHYNEQFF. CDR3 in DNA: TGTGCCATCAGTGAGTCGGGAGGGCACTACAATGAGCAGTTCTTC.

This clonotype was seen ten or more times. The chain combines TRBV7-8 with TRBJ1-5; 12 bases fit TRBD1. The V gene's germline CDR1 is SGHVS and CDR2 FQNEAQ. The V and J ends lost 1 base and 7 bases, in that order; junction bases with no gene match: 8. The CDR3 contains 17 residues. Here the CDR3 reads CASSLGLGQGAGQPQHF. For the CDR3, the DNA is TGTGCCAGCAGCTTAGGTCTGGGACAGGGGGCTGGGCAGCCCCAGCATTTT.

This clonotype was counted a single time. A read error may explain this, as a much larger clone is one base away. In this CDR3 the conserved last residue, phenylalanine or tryptophan, is missing, so a read error is likely. The gene calls are TRBV29-1 and TRBJ1-1, with D maybe TRBD1 (6 bases). Germline-derived CDR1 and CDR2 are SQVTM and ANQGSEA. Deletions cut 6 bases from V and 0 bases from J, with 8 bases between. This CDR3 comprises 12 residues. The CDR3 region has the DNA TGCAGCGTCGGGGGCTTGAACACTGAAGCTTTCTCT. Translated: CSVGGLNTEAFS.

The chain joins TRBV29-1 to TRBJ2-3; D is undetermined. Germline V gene lookup returns CDR1 SQVTM and CDR2 ANQGSEA. This CDR3 has 12 residues. V shed 8 bases and J shed 2 bases, with 11 bases lying between them. The CDR3 DNA is TGCAGCTTCCAGGACGACACAGATACGCAGTATTTT. Translated: CSFQDDTDTQYF.

The chain links TRBV15 to TRBJ1-3; D is possibly TRBD1 (5 bases). Germline-derived CDR1 and CDR2 are LNHNV and YYDKDF (reference sequence). The V gene lost 6 bases and the J gene lost 2 bases, with 20 bases spanning the gap. The CDR3 spans 17 residues. The CDR3 sequence: CATREGRSGLPGNTIYF. CDR3 DNA sequence: TGTGCCACCAGGGAGGGGCGATCGGGCCTTCCTGGAAACACCATATATTTT.

In its sample, this clonotype was seen many times. The rearrangement uses TRBV2 and TRBJ2-3; weak D call: TRBD1 (6 bases). Deletions cut 7 bases from V and 5 bases from J, with 16 bases between. Germline-derived CDR1 and CDR2 are SNHLY and FYNNEI. The CDR3 runs to 14 residues. CDR3 sequence: CASMVQGAGDTQYF. CDR3 in DNA: TGTGCCAGCATGGTACAGGGCGCCGGAGATACGCAGTATTTT.

J is TRBJ2-1 and V is TRBV20-1, with unresolved D. The germline CDR1 and CDR2 sequences are DFQATT and SNEGSKA (reference sequence). Deletions cut 3 bases from V and 5 bases from J, with 5 bases between. CDR3 size: 11 residues. In DNA form, the CDR3 reads TGCAGTGCTAGGGCCGACAATGAGCAGTTCTTC. Its translation: CSARADNEQFF.

This clonotype was observed at least ten times. The rearrangement joins TRBV6-2 or TRBV6-3 to TRBJ2-2, with D perhaps assigned TRBD1 or TRBD2 (5 bases each). This CDR3 is 15 amino acids long. V shed 2 bases and J shed 4 bases, with 11 bases lying between them. Germline assignment: CDR1 MNHEY and CDR2 SVGEGT. The CDR3 is CASSYVVGATGELFF. CDR3 nucleotides: TGTGCCAGCAGTTACGTAGTCGGGGCCACCGGGGAGCTGTTTTTT.

The J gene is TRBJ2-3, the V gene TRBV24-1, with D possibly being TRBD1 (5 bases). Trimming pared 4 bases from V and 5 bases from J, leaving 15 bases between. This CDR3 comprises 15 residues. Germline CDR1 and CDR2: KGHDR and SFDVKD. The CDR3 DNA reads TGTGCCACCAGTGAAGCGTGCGGCAGGGAAGATACGCAGTATTTT. Amino acid sequence: CATSEACGREDTQYF.

This clonotype was recorded many times. The rearrangement uses TRBV5-8 and TRBJ2-3, with TRBD2 matching 14 bases. Germline V gene data show CDR1 as SGHTS and CDR2 as YDEGEE. This CDR3 region has 20 residues. V gave up 8 bases and J gave up 2 bases; unmatched junction bases: 19. CDR3 DNA sequence: TGTGCCAGTCGAAGGGCCTTTTGGGGGACTAGCGGGAGAACCACAGATACGCAGTATTTT. Translating it yields CASRRAFWGTSGRTTDTQYF.

The V gene is TRBV29-1, the J gene TRBJ2-3; 9 bases fit TRBD1. The CDR3 spans 13 residues. Germline V gene sequence: CDR1 SQVTM, CDR2 ANQGSEA. J gave up 3 bases and V 6 bases, and 4 bases lay outside the gene matches. The CDR3 nucleotides are TGCAGCGTAGGGACAGGGAGAACAGATACGCAGTATTTT. Encoded protein: CSVGTGRTDTQYF.

This clonotype has ten or more counts. CDR3 residues: CAGGRVPGNEQFF. CDR3 bases: TGTGCTGGAGGGCGGGTCCCGGGAAATGAGCAGTTCTTC. V and J are TRBV30 and TRBJ2-1; a possible D gene is TRBD2 (6 bases). The CDR3 runs to 13 residues. The germline V gene has CDR1 GTSNPN and CDR2 SVGIG (reference sequence). The entire variable domain, with the rest obtained from reference TRBV30 and TRBJ2-1, is as follows: SQTIHQWPATLVQPVGSPLSLECTVEGTSNPNLYWYRQAAGRGLQLLFYSVGIGQISSEVPQNLSASRPQDRQFILSSKKLLLSDSGFYLCAGGRVPGNEQFFGPGTRLTVL.

The V and J genes are TRBV11-2 and TRBJ2-5, with no clear D. Germline values: CDR1 SGHAT, CDR2 FQNNGV. With 2 bases removed from V and 7 bases from J, the gap between germline ends came to 20 bases. This CDR3 region has 16 residues. The CDR3, as DNA: TGTGCCAGCAGCTTACCCCCCGGCGGTCAGATGGCGACCCAGTACTTC. Translation: CASSLPPGGQMATQYF.

This clonotype was seen many times. The CDR3 bases are TGTGCCAGCAGCGCCGGACGACGGACAACTAATGAAAAACTGTTTTTT. Translated: CASSAGRRTTNEKLFF. The chain links TRBV7-9 to TRBJ1-4; D unresolved. Trimming stripped 5 bases from V and 0 bases from J, with 13 bases between. Germline V CDR1 and CDR2: SEHNR, FQNEAQ (reference sequence). This CDR3 is built from 16 residues.

For this clonotype: This likely comes from a read error, as the CDR3 has no conserved phenylalanine or tryptophan at its end. Because the CDR3's place on the DNA is in doubt, the DNA is left out and the CDR3 is given as listed by TCRdb. J is TRBJ2-1 and V is TRBV9; whether TRBD1, the table's D call, matches the DNA was not checked. A total of 14 residues make up the CDR3, ends included. CDR1 and CDR2 from the germline V gene are SGDLS and YYNGEE. The CDR3 sequence: CASSFGQGAYEQSL.

Turning to this clonotype: An end of the junction does not agree with germline; a read error may underlie this. The CDR3 region has the DNA TGTGCCATCGGTGAGTCTCGCCAGTATAGCAATCAGCCCCAGCATTTT. Translation: CAIGESRQYSNQPQHF. The V and J genes are TRBV10-3 and TRBJ1-5; D is undetermined. Germline CDR1 and CDR2: ENHRY and SYGVKD. This CDR3 spans 16 amino acids.

By proportion, this clonotype is medium-sized. The chain has TRBV27 and TRBJ2-7; D is perhaps TRBD1 (6 bases). Trimming took off 0 bases at V and 6 bases at J, with 12 bases between the two ends. The CDR3 loop spans 14 amino acids. Germline CDR1 MNHEY, CDR2 SMNVEV (reference sequence). The CDR3 nucleotides read TGTGCCAGCAGTTTATCGGCAGGGGTGGGCGAGCAGTACTTC. It specifies CASSLSAGVGEQYF.

Note on this clonotype: Since a much larger clone is just one base distant, this may be a read error. The chain is built from TRBV28 and TRBJ1-4; D perhaps matches TRBD1 (6 bases). Germline CDR1 and CDR2: MDHEN and SYDVKM. This CDR3 contains 15 residues. CDR3 residues: CASGGSGLGDEKLSF. The CDR3 bases are TGTGCCAGCGGGGGCTCGGGGTTAGGAGATGAAAAACTGTCTTTT.

This clonotype was picked up many times. The chain employs TRBV9 and TRBJ2-3; D remains ambiguous. Per germline, CDR1 SGDLS and CDR2 YYNGEE. Trimming took off 2 bases at V and 2 bases at J, with 6 bases between the two ends. This CDR3 is 13 amino acids long. This CDR3 is CASSVTVTDTQYF. The CDR3 nucleotides are TGTGCCAGCAGCGTGACGGTCACAGATACGCAGTATTTT.

The gene calls are TRBV15 and TRBJ2-3; 10 bases are a match to TRBD1. The germline gives CDR1 LNHNV, CDR2 YYDKDF (reference sequence). The CDR3 covers 14 residues. V lost 8 bases, J lost 2 bases, and 4 bases stayed unmatched. This chain's CDR3 is CATWTGGYTDTQYF. In nucleotides, the CDR3 is TGTGCCACCTGGACAGGGGGATACACAGATACGCAGTATTTT.

The chain has TRBV6-1 and TRBJ2-3; D unclear. The V gene's germline CDR1 is MNHNS and CDR2 SASEGT. This CDR3 region has 13 residues. The CDR3 is CVSSEGITDTQYF. As DNA, the CDR3 is TGTGTCAGTAGTGAAGGAATCACAGATACGCAGTATTTT.

In its sample, this clonotype was seen many times. The CDR3 DNA is TGTGCCAGCAGTTTAGGACCATTACAGGTCAGCACAGATACGCAGTATTTT. It yields the protein CASSLGPLQVSTDTQYF. This rearrangement joins TRBV27 to TRBJ2-3; TRBD1 might be the D (5 bases). V was shortened by 2 bases and J by 0 bases, with 15 bases between the two germline ends. The CDR3 consists of 17 residues. Germline assignment: CDR1 MNHEY and CDR2 SMNVEV (reference sequence).

The rearrangement joins TRBV24-1 to TRBJ2-3, with TRBD2 identical over 8 bases. CDR1 is KGHDR, CDR2 SFDVKD, per germline. The CDR3 is 16 amino acids. J gave up 0 bases and V 5 bases, and 6 bases lay outside the gene matches. The CDR3 DNA reads TGTGCCACCAGTGGACATAGCGGGGTTAGCACAGATACGCAGTATTTT. The encoded protein is CATSGHSGVSTDTQYF.